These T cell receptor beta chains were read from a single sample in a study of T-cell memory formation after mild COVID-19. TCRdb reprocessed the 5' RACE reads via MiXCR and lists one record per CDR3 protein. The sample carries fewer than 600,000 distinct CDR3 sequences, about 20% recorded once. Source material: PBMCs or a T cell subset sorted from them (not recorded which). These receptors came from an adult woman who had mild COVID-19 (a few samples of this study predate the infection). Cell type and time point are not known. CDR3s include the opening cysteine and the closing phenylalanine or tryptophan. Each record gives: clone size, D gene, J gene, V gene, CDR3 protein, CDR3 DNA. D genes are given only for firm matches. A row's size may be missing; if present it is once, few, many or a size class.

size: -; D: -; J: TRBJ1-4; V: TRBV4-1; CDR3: CASSQPPDLTIEKLFF; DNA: TGCGCCAGCAGCCAGCCGCCGGACCTGACTATTGAAAAACTGTTTTTT
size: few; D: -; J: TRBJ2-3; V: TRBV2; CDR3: CASSRGPRADTQYF; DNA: TGTGCCAGCAGTCGGGGCCCGCGAGCGGATACGCAGTATTTT
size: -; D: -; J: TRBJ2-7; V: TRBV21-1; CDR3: CASSKRRWDNYEQYF; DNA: TGTGCCAGCAGCAAGAGGAGATGGGACAACTACGAGCAGTACTTC
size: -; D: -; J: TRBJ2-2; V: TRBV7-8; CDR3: CASSLYEQDRTGELFF; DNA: TGTGCCAGCAGCTTATACGAGCAAGACAGGACCGGGGAGCTGTTTTTT
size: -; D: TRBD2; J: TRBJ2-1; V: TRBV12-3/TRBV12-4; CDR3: CASSPAELAGRSLSYNEQFF; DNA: TGTGCCAGCAGTCCCGCCGAGTTAGCGGGTCGTTCCCTATCCTACAATGAGCAGTTCTTC
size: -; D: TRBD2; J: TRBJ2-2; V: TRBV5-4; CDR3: CASSLAGLPAGELFF; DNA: TGTGCCAGCAGCTTGGCGGGACTACCCGCCGGGGAGCTGTTTTTT
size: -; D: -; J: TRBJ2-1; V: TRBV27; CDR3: CASSEMWGRVDEQFF; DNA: TGTGCCAGCAGCGAGATGTGGGGTAGGGTGGATGAGCAGTTCTTC
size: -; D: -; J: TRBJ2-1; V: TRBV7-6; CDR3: CASSSAGGRSSYNEQFF; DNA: TGTGCCAGCAGCTCCGCTGGAGGGCGGAGCTCCTACAATGAGCAGTTCTTC
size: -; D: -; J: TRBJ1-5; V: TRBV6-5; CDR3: CASSYSMEDQPQHF; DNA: TGTGCCAGCAGTTACTCTATGGAGGATCAGCCCCAGCATTTT
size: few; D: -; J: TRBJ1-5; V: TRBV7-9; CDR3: CASSFTGQPQHF; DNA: TGTGCCAGCAGCTTTACCGGTCAGCCCCAGCATTTT
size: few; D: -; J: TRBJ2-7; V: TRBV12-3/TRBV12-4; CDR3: CASSINFKTGEQYF; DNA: TGTGCCAGCAGCATAAACTTCAAGACAGGCGAGCAGTACTTC
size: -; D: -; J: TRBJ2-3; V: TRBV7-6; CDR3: CATVDRNITDTQYF; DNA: TGTGCCACCGTCGACAGGAACATCACAGATACGCAGTATTTT
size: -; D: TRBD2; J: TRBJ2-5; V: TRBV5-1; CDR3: CASSLGTSAFLETQYF; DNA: TGCGCCAGCAGTTTAGGGACTAGCGCCTTTTTAGAGACCCAGTACTTC
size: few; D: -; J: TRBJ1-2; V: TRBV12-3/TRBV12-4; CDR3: CASSLDRAPTWGYTF; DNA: TGTGCCAGCAGTTTAGACAGGGCGCCTACTTGGGGCTACACCTTC
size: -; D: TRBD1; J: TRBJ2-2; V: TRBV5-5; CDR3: CASSSGGAGNTGELFF; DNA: TGTGCCAGCAGCTCAGGGGGCGCGGGTAACACCGGGGAGCTGTTTTTT
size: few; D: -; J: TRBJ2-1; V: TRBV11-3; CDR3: CASSSVSNEQFF; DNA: TGTGCCAGCAGTTCAGTAAGCAATGAGCAGTTCTTC
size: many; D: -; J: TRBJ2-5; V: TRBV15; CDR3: CATSRDQETQYF; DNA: TGTGCCACCAGCAGAGATCAGGAGACCCAGTACTTC
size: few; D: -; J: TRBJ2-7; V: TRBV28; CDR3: CASNGGSSYEQYF; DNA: TGTGCCAGCAATGGCGGATCCTCCTACGAGCAGTACTTC
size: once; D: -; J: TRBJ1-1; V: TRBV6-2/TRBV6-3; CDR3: CASSDRFSNTEAFF; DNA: TGTGCCAGCAGCGACAGGTTCTCGAACACTGAAGCTTTCTTT
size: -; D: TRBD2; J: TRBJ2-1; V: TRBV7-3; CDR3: CASSPHPSLGTSGYNEQFF; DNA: TGTGCCAGCAGCCCCCACCCTAGCCTCGGGACTAGCGGGTACAATGAGCAGTTCTTC
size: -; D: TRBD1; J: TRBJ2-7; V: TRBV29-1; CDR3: CSVYSRDSMTYEQYF; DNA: TGCAGCGTCTATTCCAGGGACAGCATGACCTACGAGCAGTACTTC
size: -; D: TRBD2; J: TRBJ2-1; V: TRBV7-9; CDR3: CASSLARGGVHEQFF; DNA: TGTGCCAGCAGCTTAGCGCGGGGGGGCGTCCATGAGCAGTTCTTC
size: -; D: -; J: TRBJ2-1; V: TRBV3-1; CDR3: CASSLTINEQFF; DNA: TGTGCCAGCAGCTTAACGATCAATGAGCAGTTCTTC
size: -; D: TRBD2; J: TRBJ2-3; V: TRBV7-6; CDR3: CASSLVASGGATDTQYF; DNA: TGTGCCAGCAGCTTAGTGGCTAGCGGGGGGGCAACAGATACGCAGTATTTT
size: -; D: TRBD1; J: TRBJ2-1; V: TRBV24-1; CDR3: CATSGVTGDSYNEQFF; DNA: TGTGCCACCAGTGGCGTTACAGGGGATTCCTACAATGAGCAGTTCTTC
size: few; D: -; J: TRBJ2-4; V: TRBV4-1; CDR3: CASSQEGTPQYF; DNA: TGCGCCAGCAGCCAAGAGGGGACACCCCAGTACTTC
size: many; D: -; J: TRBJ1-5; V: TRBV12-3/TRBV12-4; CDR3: CASSFTEPPQHF; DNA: TGTGCCAGCAGTTTCACAGAGCCCCCCCAGCATTTT
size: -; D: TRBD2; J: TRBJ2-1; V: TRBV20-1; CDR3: CSARQLAGGIFNEQFF; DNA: TGCAGTGCTAGACAACTAGCGGGAGGCATTTTCAATGAGCAGTTCTTC
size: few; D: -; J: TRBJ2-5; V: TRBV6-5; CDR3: CASSSPSTETQYF; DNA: TGTGCCAGCAGTTCTCCTAGCACAGAGACCCAGTACTTC